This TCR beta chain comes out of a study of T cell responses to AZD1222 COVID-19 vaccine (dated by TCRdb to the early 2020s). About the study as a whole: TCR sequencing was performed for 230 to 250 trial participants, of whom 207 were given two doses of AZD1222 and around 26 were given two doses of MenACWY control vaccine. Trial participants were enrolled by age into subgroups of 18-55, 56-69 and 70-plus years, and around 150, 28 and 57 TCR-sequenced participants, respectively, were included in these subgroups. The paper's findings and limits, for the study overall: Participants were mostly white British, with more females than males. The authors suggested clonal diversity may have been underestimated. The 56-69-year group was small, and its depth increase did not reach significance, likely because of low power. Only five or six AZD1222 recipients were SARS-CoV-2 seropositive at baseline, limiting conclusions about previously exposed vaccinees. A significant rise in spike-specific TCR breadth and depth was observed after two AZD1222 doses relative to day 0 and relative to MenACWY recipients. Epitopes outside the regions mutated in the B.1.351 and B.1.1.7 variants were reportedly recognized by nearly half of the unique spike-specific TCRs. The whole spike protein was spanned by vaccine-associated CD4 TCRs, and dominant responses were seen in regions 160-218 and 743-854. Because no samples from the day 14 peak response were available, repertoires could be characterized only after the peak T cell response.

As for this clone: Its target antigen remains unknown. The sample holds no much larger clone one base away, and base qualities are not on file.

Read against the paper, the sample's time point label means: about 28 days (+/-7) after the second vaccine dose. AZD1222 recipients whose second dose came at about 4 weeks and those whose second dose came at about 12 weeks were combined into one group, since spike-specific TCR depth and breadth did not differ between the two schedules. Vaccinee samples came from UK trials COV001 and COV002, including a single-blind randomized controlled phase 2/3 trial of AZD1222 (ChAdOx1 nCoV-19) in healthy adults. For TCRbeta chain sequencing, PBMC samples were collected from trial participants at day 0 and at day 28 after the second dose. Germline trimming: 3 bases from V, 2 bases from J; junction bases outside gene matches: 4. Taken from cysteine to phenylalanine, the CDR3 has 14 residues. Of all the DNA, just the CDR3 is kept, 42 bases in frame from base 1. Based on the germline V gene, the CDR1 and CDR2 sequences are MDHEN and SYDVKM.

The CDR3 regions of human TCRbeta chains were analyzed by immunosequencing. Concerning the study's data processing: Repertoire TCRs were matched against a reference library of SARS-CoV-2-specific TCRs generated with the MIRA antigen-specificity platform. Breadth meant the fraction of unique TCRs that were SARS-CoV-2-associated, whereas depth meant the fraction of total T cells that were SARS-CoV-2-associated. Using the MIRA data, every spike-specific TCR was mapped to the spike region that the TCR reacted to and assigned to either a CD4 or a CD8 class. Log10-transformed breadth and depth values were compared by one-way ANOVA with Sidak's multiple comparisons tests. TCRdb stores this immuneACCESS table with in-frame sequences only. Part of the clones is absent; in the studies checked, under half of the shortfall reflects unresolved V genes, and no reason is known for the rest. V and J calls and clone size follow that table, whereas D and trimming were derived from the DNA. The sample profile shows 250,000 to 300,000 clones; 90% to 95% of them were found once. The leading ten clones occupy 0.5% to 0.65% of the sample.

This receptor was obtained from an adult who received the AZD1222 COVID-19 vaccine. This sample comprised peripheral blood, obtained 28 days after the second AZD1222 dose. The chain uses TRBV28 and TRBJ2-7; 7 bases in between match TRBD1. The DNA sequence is TGTGCCAGCAGTTTCCCCAGGGGGACCTACGAGCAGTACTTC. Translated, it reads CASSFPRGTYEQYF.